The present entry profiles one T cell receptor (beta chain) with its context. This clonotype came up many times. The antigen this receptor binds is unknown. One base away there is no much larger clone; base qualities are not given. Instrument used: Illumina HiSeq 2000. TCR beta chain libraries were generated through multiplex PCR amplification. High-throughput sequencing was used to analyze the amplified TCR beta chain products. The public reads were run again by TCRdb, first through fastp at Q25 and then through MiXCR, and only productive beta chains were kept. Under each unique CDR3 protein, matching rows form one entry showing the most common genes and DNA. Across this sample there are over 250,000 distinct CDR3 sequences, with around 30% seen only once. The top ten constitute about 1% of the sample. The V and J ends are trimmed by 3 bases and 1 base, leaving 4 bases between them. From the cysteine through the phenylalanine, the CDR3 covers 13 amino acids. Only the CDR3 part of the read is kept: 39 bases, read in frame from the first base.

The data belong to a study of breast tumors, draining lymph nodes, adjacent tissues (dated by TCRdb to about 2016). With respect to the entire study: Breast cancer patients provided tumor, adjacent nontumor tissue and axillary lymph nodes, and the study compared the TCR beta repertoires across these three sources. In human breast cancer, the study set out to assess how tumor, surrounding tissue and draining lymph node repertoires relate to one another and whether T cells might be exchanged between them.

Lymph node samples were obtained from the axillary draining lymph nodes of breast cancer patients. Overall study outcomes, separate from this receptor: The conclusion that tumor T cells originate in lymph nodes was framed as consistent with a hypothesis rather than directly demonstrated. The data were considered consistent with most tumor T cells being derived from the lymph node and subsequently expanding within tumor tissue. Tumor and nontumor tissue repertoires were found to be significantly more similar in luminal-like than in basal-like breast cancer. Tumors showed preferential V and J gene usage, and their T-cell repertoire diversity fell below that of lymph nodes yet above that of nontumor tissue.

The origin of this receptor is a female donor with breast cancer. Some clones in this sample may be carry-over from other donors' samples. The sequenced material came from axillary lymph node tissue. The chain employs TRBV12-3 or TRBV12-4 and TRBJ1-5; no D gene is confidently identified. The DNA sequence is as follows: TGTGCCAGCAGTTTTATCAGCAATCAGCCCCAGCATTTT. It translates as CASSFISNQPQHF.